The sequence of this T cell receptor beta chain was determined in a study of tumor-infiltrating lymphocytes in oesophageal squamous cell carcinoma. Using its own MiXCR run on the PCR reads, TCRdb lists one record per CDR3 protein. This sample has 18,000 or so distinct CDR3 sequences, with around two fifths found just once. The CDR3 consists of 14 residues. Per germline, CDR1 SGHNT and CDR2 YENEEA. Trimming cost V 3 bases and J 6 bases, with 9 bases left between them. This chain links TRBV11-3 with TRBJ1-6; D might be TRBD1 (5 bases). The sample consisted of normal esophageal tissue next to the tumor. This TCR was recovered from a male donor with esophageal squamous cell carcinoma. CDR3 amino acids: CASSLRQSNSPLHF. CDR3 bases: TGTGCCAGCAGCTTGCGACAGTCTAATTCACCCCTCCACTTT.